The 17 T cell receptor beta chains listed next were all sequenced from one sample in a study of human T cells and chemical hapten exposure. Time point indicated: patch test 2, 6 weeks after DPC sensitization. Treatment denoted: therapeutic diphenylcyclopropenone sensitization with weekly scalp DPC. TCRdb re-analysed the RACE reads in MiXCR, keeping a single row per CDR3 protein. The sample yields roughly 380,000 distinct CDR3 sequences, about 6% seen once. The sequenced sample was whole blood, obtained in connection with sensitization to the hapten diphenylcyclopropenone (DPC). Receptors originate from a woman aged 18-29 years with alopecia areata. Some clones in this sample may be carry-over from other donors' samples.

The table lists this clonotype with many counts. As DNA, the CDR3 is TGTGCCAGCAGTTTTCGGGGGCCTAGCAATCAGCCCCAGCATTTT. Its translation is CASSFRGPSNQPQHF. The chain has TRBV28 and TRBJ1-5; weak D call: TRBD1 (6 bases). This CDR3 is built from 15 residues. Germline lookup yields CDR1 MDHEN and CDR2 SYDVKM. V lost 3 bases to trimming and J lost 0 bases, with 9 bases between them.

This clonotype was recorded many times. The V gene is TRBV18, the J gene TRBJ1-4; D ambiguous. V was cut by 2 bases and J by 3 bases, with 13 bases left in between. Germline V gene sequence: CDR1 KGHSH, CDR2 LQKENI. The CDR3 sequence is 16 residues long. CDR3 amino acids: CASSPSLEVSNEKLFF. Written as DNA, the CDR3 is TGTGCCAGCTCACCATCTTTGGAGGTTTCTAATGAAAAACTGTTTTTT.

V usage is TRBV4-3 and J usage is TRBJ2-1; 10 bases line up with TRBD2. The CDR3 is 18 residues long. CDR1 and CDR2 from the germline V gene are LGHNA and YSLEER. Unmatched junction bases numbered 9, after V lost 0 bases and J lost 4 bases. The CDR3 region is CASSQDLLAGVIYNEQFF. The CDR3 nucleotides are TGCGCCAGCAGCCAAGATCTGCTAGCGGGGGTGATATACAATGAGCAGTTCTTC.

This clonotype appeared many times. The chain employs TRBV24-1 and TRBJ1-1; D unresolved. CDR3 length: 14 residues. Deletions cut 3 bases from V and 8 bases from J, with 15 bases between. Looked up from germline, CDR1 is KGHDR and CDR2 is SFDVKD. CDR3 region: CATSDGGNPEEAFF. CDR3 nucleotides: TGTGCCACCAGTGATGGAGGGAATCCCGAGGAAGCTTTCTTT.

The chain carries TRBV5-1 and TRBJ1-1; D call uncertain. Germline CDR1 and CDR2: SGHRS and YFSETQ. The CDR3 is made up of 11 amino acids. V dropped 0 bases and J dropped 10 bases, with 7 bases sitting between them. The CDR3 loop reads CASSLGLVAFF. CDR3 bases: TGCGCCAGCAGCTTGGGACTCGTAGCTTTCTTT.

This clonotype has just a few counts. The V call is TRBV29-1, the J call TRBJ1-1; 8 positions agree with TRBD1. The ends lost 7 bases at V and 4 bases at J; junction bases unmatched: 2. Per the germline V gene, CDR1 is SQVTM and CDR2 is ANQGSEA. The CDR3 has 11 amino acids. CDR3 DNA sequence: TGCAGCGGAACAGGGGGCACTGAAGCTTTCTTT. Translated: CSGTGGTEAFF. Using reference TRBV29-1 and TRBJ1-1 for the parts outside the CDR3, the full variable domain is SAVISQKPSRDICQRGTSLTIQCQVDSQVTMMFWYRQQPGQSLTLIATANQGSEATYESGFVIDKFPISRPNLTFSTLTVSNMSPEDSSIYLCSGTGGTEAFFGQGTRLTVV.

This chain uses TRBV7-8 with TRBJ2-1, with 7 bases fitting TRBD2. Germline loops: CDR1 SGHVS, CDR2 FQNEAQ. The CDR3 is made up of 19 amino acids. J gave up 1 base and V 3 bases, and 15 bases lay outside the gene matches. For the CDR3, the DNA is TGTGCCAGCAGCTTCGACACTGGGGAGCGGGGTGGTTCCTACAATGAGCAGTTCTTC. Its translation: CASSFDTGERGGSYNEQFF.

There are many counts of this clonotype. The V call is TRBV6-5, the J call TRBJ1-1; 8 bases line up with TRBD1. The trim removed 0 bases at V and 4 bases at J, leaving 10 bases unmatched. Germline CDR1 MNHEY, CDR2 SVGAGI. The CDR3 is 17 amino acids. The CDR3, as DNA: TGTGCCAGCAGTTACTCTGTTTGGACAGGGTCTAGCACTGAAGCTTTCTTT. Protein sequence: CASSYSVWTGSSTEAFF.

This clonotype was counted a few times. V and J are TRBV6-5 and TRBJ2-7; weak D call: TRBD2 (6 bases). This CDR3 is 16 amino acids long. The germline CDR1 and CDR2 sequences are MNHEY and SVGAGI. Trimming took 4 bases from V and 0 from J, leaving 16 bases between them. Here the CDR3 reads CASSFAGGDLSYEQYF. The CDR3 DNA reads TGTGCCAGCAGTTTTGCGGGCGGGGACCTCTCCTACGAGCAGTACTTC.

This clonotype has ten or more counts. The rearrangement links TRBV7-2 to TRBJ2-1; D may be TRBD1 (5 bases). V lost 4 bases to trimming and J lost 2 bases, with 12 bases between them. This CDR3 is 15 amino acids long. CDR1 SGHTA and CDR2 FQGNSA come from the germline V gene. The CDR3 coding sequence is TGTGCCAGCAGCTACAGGCCTCAGACCTACAATGAGCAGTTCTTC. Its protein is CASSYRPQTYNEQFF.

This clonotype occurred many times. The chain is built from TRBV7-2 and TRBJ2-7; TRBD2 aligns across 10 bases. The CDR3 runs to 15 residues. Germline V lookup: CDR1 SGHTA, CDR2 FQGNSA. V shed 3 bases and J 3 bases; nucleotides not matched to a gene: 5. In DNA form, the CDR3 reads TGTGCCAGCAGCTTCACTAGCGGGGACTTCTACGAGCAGTACTTC. This sequence encodes CASSFTSGDFYEQYF. Complete variable domain (other parts from reference TRBV7-2 and TRBJ2-7): GAGVSQSPSNKVTEKGKDVELRCDPISGHTALYWYRQSLGQGLEFLIYFQGNSAPDKSGLPSDRFSAERTGGSVSTLTIQRTQQEDSAVYLCASSFTSGDFYEQYFGPGTRLTVT.

This clonotype has a count of ten or more. V and J are TRBV11-2 and TRBJ1-4, with no clear D. This CDR3 has 15 residues. V was trimmed by 6 bases and J by 0 bases, leaving 11 bases between them. CDR1 SGHAT and CDR2 FQNNGV come from the germline V gene. DNA of the CDR3: TGTGCCAGCAGACTTTCAGGAACAACTAATGAAAAACTGTTTTTT. Its translation is CASRLSGTTNEKLFF.

This clonotype showed up just a few times. The chain is built from TRBV6-6 and TRBJ1-4; tentative D call: TRBD1 (6 bases). This CDR3 is built from 14 residues. Trimming stripped 7 bases from V and 5 bases from J, with 14 bases between. Germline loops: CDR1 MNHNY, CDR2 SVGAGI (reference sequence). The CDR3 here is CASTWTDPNEKLFF. The DNA for the CDR3 is TGTGCCAGCACCTGGACAGACCCGAATGAAAAACTGTTTTTT.

The gene calls are TRBV6-5 and TRBJ1-1; D gene uncertain. Germline V gene lookup returns CDR1 MNHEY and CDR2 SVGAGI. This CDR3 has 15 amino acids. V was clipped by 0 bases and J by 2 bases, with 10 bases between them. CDR3 loop: CASSYSTRGNTEAFF. CDR3 nucleotide sequence: TGTGCCAGCAGTTACTCGACGCGAGGCAACACTGAAGCTTTCTTT.

This clonotype was seen many times. The J gene is TRBJ1-1, the V gene TRBV4-2; TRBD1 is a possible D gene (6 bases). This CDR3 has 16 amino acids. Trimming stripped 1 base from V and 0 bases from J, with 12 bases between. Germline loops: CDR1 LGHNA, CDR2 YNFKEQ. The CDR3, as DNA: TGTGCCAGCAGCCAAGGAGGGGGTAGAATGAACACTGAAGCTTTCTTT. Translated, it gives CASSQGGGRMNTEAFF.

This clonotype was counted between two and nine times. This chain uses TRBV20-1 with TRBJ2-7; TRBD2 is a possible D gene (7 bases). Trimming pared 1 base from V and 2 bases from J, leaving 21 bases between. Germline V gene lookup returns CDR1 DFQATT and CDR2 SNEGSKA (reference sequence). The CDR3 runs to 17 residues. The CDR3 spells CSARGHGGQARAYEQYF. CDR3 DNA sequence: TGCAGTGCTAGAGGCCACGGGGGGCAGGCAAGGGCCTACGAGCAGTACTTC.

This clonotype was observed a handful of times. V and J are TRBV10-3 and TRBJ2-5, with 7 bases lining up with TRBD2. The CDR3 has 14 amino acids. V lost 10 bases, J lost 4 bases, and 12 bases stayed unmatched. CDR1 is ENHRY, CDR2 SYGVKD, per germline. CDR3 protein: CASGPGTTGETQYF. The DNA for the CDR3 is TGTGCCAGCGGTCCGGGGACTACCGGAGAGACCCAGTACTTC.